This T cell receptor beta chain originates from a study of T-cell memory formation after mild COVID-19. Notes on the study in general: Cross-reactive memory appears to have joined, as suggested by some responding clones showing up in pre-infection memory. In second-wave clones peaking day 37, SARS-CoV-2 specificity remained unconfirmed. CD8+ contracting clones occupied EMRA, while CD4+ ones occupied mainly CM and EM.

Barcoded TCR alpha and TCR beta cDNA libraries with UMIs came from 5'RACE using constant-segment primers. TCRdb analysed the 5' RACE reads with MiXCR anew, one entry per CDR3 protein. The sample holds 350,000 or so distinct CDR3 sequences; roughly 20% are singletons and the top ten take around an eighth. In germline, CDR1 is SQVTM, CDR2 ANQGSEA. V dropped 6 bases and J dropped 2 bases, with 10 bases sitting between them. This CDR3 contains 12 residues. This clonotype has only a few counts. No antigen is known for it. The sequencing sample was made of PBMCs or a T cell subset sorted from them (not recorded which). V is TRBV29-1 and J is TRBJ1-2; a possible D gene is TRBD1 (6 bases). The sequence was obtained from an adult woman who had mild COVID-19 (a few samples of this study predate the infection). Cell type and time point are not known. CDR3 in amino acids: CSVDTGNYGYTF. Here the CDR3 DNA reads TGCAGCGTCGACACAGGGAACTATGGCTACACCTTC.